Reported below is one T cell receptor beta chain. Antigen: not known. This entry is derived from a study of beta chain features in type 1 diabetes. Study-level information: Cell yields, gender and age were similar in healthy donors and patients. Study outcomes and limitations: Among all four CD4+ subsets, Type 1 diabetes patients had TCRB CDR3s that were moderately but significantly shorter. PCR, the amplification step, might favor shorter templates, equally in patients and controls.

Staining for CD45RO/CCR7/CD25/CD127/CD95/CD27 allowed sorting of CD4+ naive, central memory, regulatory and stem cell-like memory cells. cDNA synthesis used the whole RNA isolate, giving expressed TCRB sequences. Assay: immunoSEQ multiplex PCR; the TCRdb copy retains only in-frame clones and omits some. The repertoire holds approximately 260,000 clones, 24% seen once, with roughly 0.013% in the top ten. The V and J ends lost 4 bases and 0 bases respectively, with 11 bases between them. In germline, CDR1 is SGHRS, CDR2 YFSETQ. The length of the CDR3 is 14 residues. This chain uses TRBV5-1 with TRBJ2-7, with a possible D match to TRBD2 (6 bases). The sample comprised naive CD4+ T cells from blood. The sequence came from a woman aged 25-40 years with type 1 diabetes. The CDR3 sequence: CASSPRLDSYEQYF. DNA for the CDR3: TGCGCCAGCAGCCCCCGACTAGACTCCTACGAGCAGTACTTC. Complete variable domain (other parts from reference TRBV5-1 and TRBJ2-7): KAGVTQTPRYLIKTRGQQVTLSCSPISGHRSVSWYQQTPGQGLQFLFEYFSETQRNKGNFPGRFSGRQFSNSRSEMNVSTLELGDSALYLCASSPRLDSYEQYFGPGTRLTVT.